What follows are 21 T cell receptor beta chains derived from one specimen sequenced in a study of T cell responses to AZD1222 COVID-19 vaccine. Sequencing was performed with immunoSEQ multiplex PCR; in TCRdb, only in-frame clones are kept and a portion is missing. The sample records about 92,000 clones, roughly 90% being singletons. This specimen was peripheral blood, taken on day 0 of AZD1222 vaccination. The receptor set was obtained from an adult in good health.

The chain links TRBV27 to TRBJ2-1; TRBD2 matches at 14 bases. Germline lookup yields CDR1 MNHEY and CDR2 SMNVEV (reference sequence). CDR3 size: 17 residues. V lost 8 bases and J lost 4; bases outside the gene matches: 10. This chain's CDR3 is CASGGSRLAGGYNEQFF. CDR3 in DNA: TGTGCCAGCGGCGGGAGTAGACTAGCGGGAGGGTACAATGAGCAGTTCTTC.

The chain recombines TRBV5-1 with TRBJ1-1; perhaps TRBD1 as D (5 bases). V gave up 3 bases and J gave up 0 bases, with 9 bases separating them. This CDR3 spans 14 amino acids. Germline values: CDR1 SGHRS, CDR2 YFSETQ. CDR3 residues: CASSSGLLNTEAFF. The CDR3 DNA reads TGCGCCAGCAGCTCGGGACTCCTGAACACTGAAGCTTTCTTT.

The chain employs TRBV2 and TRBJ2-5, with TRBD1 identical over 8 bases. Losses at the gene ends were 4 bases for V and 2 bases for J; bases not matched to a gene: 9. This CDR3 comprises 16 residues. Germline V gene sequence: CDR1 SNHLY, CDR2 FYNNEI. The CDR3 coding sequence is TGTGCCAGCAGTGTCTTGCAGGGGGCAGGGCAAGAGACCCAGTACTTC. Encoded protein: CASSVLQGAGQETQYF.

This chain links TRBV9 with TRBJ1-4, with D possibly being TRBD1 (5 bases). Germline lookup yields CDR1 SGDLS and CDR2 YYNGEE. The CDR3 sequence is 14 residues long. The V gene lost 4 bases and the J gene lost 8 bases, with 15 bases spanning the gap. The DNA of the CDR3 is TGTGCCAGCAGCCCTTCTGGGGGTTACGAAAAACTGTTTTTT. The encoded protein is CASSPSGGYEKLFF. Based on the CDR3 plus reference TRBV9 and TRBJ1-4, the full variable domain is DSGVTQTPKHLITATGQRVTLRCSPRSGDLSVYWYQQSLDQGLQFLIQYYNGEERAKGNILERFSAQQFPDLHSELNLSSLELGDSALYFCASSPSGGYEKLFFGSGTQLSVL.

The rearrangement joins TRBV9 to TRBJ2-3; possibly TRBD2 for D (5 bases). The CDR3 is made up of 14 amino acids. CDR1 and CDR2 (germline): SGDLS, YYNGEE. V lost 3 bases to trimming and J lost 1 base, with 9 bases between them. CDR3 protein: CASSARAGTDTQYF. The CDR3 nucleotides are TGTGCCAGCAGCGCGAGGGCCGGCACAGATACGCAGTATTTT.

The chain combines TRBV5-4 with TRBJ1-2; D is unclear. Deletions cut 0 bases from V and 4 bases from J, with 13 bases between. Germline V gene sequence: CDR1 SGHNT, CDR2 YYREEE (reference sequence). CDR3 size: 15 residues. This chain's CDR3 is CASSLDRPGSYGYTF. The CDR3 DNA reads as TGTGCCAGCAGCTTGGATAGGCCCGGGTCCTATGGCTACACCTTC.

In regard to this clone: The junction and the germline gene differ at one end; a read error may be behind it. This chain connects TRBV7-9 to TRBJ2-3, with 7 bases aligning to TRBD2. CDR3 length equals 15 residues. Germline CDR1 SEHNR, CDR2 FQNEAQ (reference sequence). CDR3 region: CASSLAERGADTQYF. The DNA of the CDR3 is TGTGCCAGCAGCCTAGCGGAAAGGGGCGCAGATACGCAGTATTTT.

V gene TRBV5-4 combines with J gene TRBJ2-7, with a weak D call TRBD1 (6 bases). Germline CDR1 and CDR2: SGHNT and YYREEE (reference sequence). V was shortened by 2 bases and J by 6 bases, with 12 bases between the two germline ends. The CDR3 is 13 residues long. The DNA for the CDR3 is TGTGCCAGCAGCTTCTCAGGGGCGGTCGAGCAGTACTTC. Protein sequence: CASSFSGAVEQYF.

The CDR3 here is CASSDPRRRSGNTIYF. The CDR3 DNA reads as TGTGCCAGCAGTGACCCCCGGAGGCGCTCTGGAAACACCATATATTTT. V and J are TRBV6-1 and TRBJ1-3; no definite D call. V dropped 3 bases and J dropped 0 bases, with 12 bases sitting between them. The CDR3 is 16 amino acids. Germline V lookup: CDR1 MNHNS, CDR2 SASEGT.

V and J are TRBV27 and TRBJ2-7; no clear D. V gave up 4 bases and J gave up 13 bases, with 14 bases separating them. Per germline, CDR1 MNHEY and CDR2 SMNVEV (reference sequence). The CDR3 is made up of 11 amino acids. The CDR3 bases are TGTGCCAGCAGTTCCCTAAATCAGGATTACTTC. It yields the protein CASSSLNQDYF.

V and J are TRBV6-1 and TRBJ2-3, with D maybe TRBD2 (5 bases). Germline CDR1 reads MNHNS; CDR2 reads SASEGT. The V and J ends lost 3 bases and 5 bases respectively, with 12 bases between them. The CDR3 length is 14 residues. This chain's CDR3 is CASSELPGRDTQYF. In DNA form, the CDR3 reads TGTGCCAGCAGTGAGCTCCCGGGGAGAGATACGCAGTATTTT.

The chain recombines TRBV7-8 with TRBJ2-1, with 9 bases fitting TRBD1. After removal of 6 bases from V and 4 bases from J, the junction contained 7 bases not matched to a gene. The CDR3 covers 15 residues. Germline assignment: CDR1 SGHVS and CDR2 FQNEAQ. The CDR3 spells CASRPGQGWYNEQFF. The CDR3 coding sequence is TGTGCCAGCAGACCCGGACAGGGGTGGTACAATGAGCAGTTCTTC.

The chain recombines TRBV5-4 with TRBJ1-3; 7 bases agree with TRBD1. The ends lost 4 bases at V and 4 bases at J; junction bases unmatched: 5. The CDR3 runs to 14 residues. Germline CDR1 is SGHNT and CDR2 is YYREEE (reference sequence). The CDR3: CASSTWDSGNTIYF. In DNA form, the CDR3 reads TGTGCCAGCAGCACCTGGGACAGCGGAAACACCATATATTTT.

This chain uses TRBV12-3 or TRBV12-4 with TRBJ1-2; perhaps TRBD1 as D (6 bases). V was pared by 3 bases and J by 8 bases, with 13 bases between. The CDR3 consists of 13 residues. CDR3 loop: CASSLGGQYGYTF. CDR3 in DNA: TGTGCCAGCAGTTTGGGCGGACAGTACGGCTACACCTTC.

The V and J genes are TRBV7-2 and TRBJ2-5; D is perhaps TRBD1 (6 bases). The CDR3 has 14 residues. The V gene's germline CDR1 is SGHTA and CDR2 FQGNSA. Trimming cost V 4 bases and J 5 bases, with 14 bases left between them. Written as DNA, the CDR3 is TGTGCCAGCAGCTCTCGTAAGGACAGTGAGACCCAGTACTTC. Its translation: CASSSRKDSETQYF.

Only a few counts were recorded for this clone. DNA for the CDR3: TGTGCCAGCAGACCCCATTTAGGGGGGGGGAACACTGAAGCTTTCTTT. The encoded protein is CASRPHLGGGNTEAFF. The chain has TRBV27 and TRBJ1-1, with TRBD1 as a possible D gene (6 bases). V lost 6 bases, J lost 1 base, and 18 bases lay in between. The CDR3 sequence is 16 residues long. Germline CDR1 reads MNHEY; CDR2 reads SMNVEV (reference sequence).

This clone is a singleton in its sample. This chain joins TRBV19 and TRBJ2-2; TRBD2 aligns across 11 bases. Trimming removed 3 bases from V and 2 bases from J; junction bases left unmatched: 8. CDR1 and CDR2 (germline): LNHDA, SQIVND (reference sequence). This CDR3 has 18 amino acids. The CDR3 DNA sequence: TGTGCCAGTAGTATGAGGAGCCTAGCGGGAGGTAACACCGGGGAGCTGTTTTTT. Its translation: CASSMRSLAGGNTGELFF. Full variable domain (outside the CDR3, taken from reference TRBV19 and TRBJ2-2): DGGITQSPKYLFRKEGQNVTLSCEQNLNHDAMYWYRQDPGQGLRLIYYSQIVNDFQKGDIAEGYSVSREKKESFPLTVTSAQKNPTAFYLCASSMRSLAGGNTGELFFGEGSRLTVL.

The rearrangement joins TRBV12-3 or TRBV12-4 to TRBJ1-3; D possibly corresponds to TRBD1 (5 bases). V dropped 8 bases and J dropped 0 bases, with 8 bases sitting between them. CDR3 length equals 13 residues. CDR3 DNA: TGTGCCAGCTCCGGGACCTCTGGAAACACCATATATTTT. This encodes CASSGTSGNTIYF.

J is TRBJ1-1 and V is TRBV5-6, with D tentatively TRBD1 (6 bases). The CDR3 totals 14 residues. Germline values: CDR1 SGHDT, CDR2 YYEEEE. Trimming shortened V by 4 bases and J by 4 bases, and 14 bases separated the two germline ends. In DNA, the CDR3 is TGTGCCAGCAGCCGACCGGGGGGCCTCACTGAAGCTTTCTTT. Its protein is CASSRPGGLTEAFF.

CDR3 residues: CASSFYANTEAFF. The CDR3, as DNA: TGTGCCAGCAGTTTTTACGCGAACACTGAAGCTTTCTTT. The chain carries TRBV28 and TRBJ1-1; the D is unclear. The ends were cut back, 3 bases at V and 1 base at J, with 6 bases in the middle. Germline assignment: CDR1 MDHEN and CDR2 SYDVKM. The CDR3 contains 13 residues.

The V and J genes are TRBV14 and TRBJ2-7; TRBD2 matches at 7 bases. Germline V CDR1 and CDR2: SGHDN, FVKESK. The CDR3 covers 17 residues. The V and J ends lost 1 base and 3 bases, in that order; junction bases with no gene match: 12. The chain's CDR3 is CASSQARGLAVGYEQYF. The CDR3 DNA follows: TGTGCCAGCAGCCAAGCCCGGGGTCTAGCGGTCGGCTACGAGCAGTACTTC.